This TCR beta chain was recorded in a study of cytomegalovirus exposure and HLA in healthy donors. Study-level results: The majority of TCR sequences were rare, yet some public TCRs appeared in many donors. Researchers catalogued around 150 TCR beta chains as cytomegalovirus-associated. A subsequent analysis found that TCR clusters from the first cohort also tended to co-occur in the approximately 130 validation repertoires, with roughly 95% of cluster scores above 0.

The donors were part of the validation cohort, which consisted of under 150 subjects and was separate from the first cohort of several hundred subjects. V was shortened by 4 bases and J by 8 bases, with 18 bases between the two germline ends. Germline loops: CDR1 LGHNA, CDR2 YSLEER. CDR3 length: 15 amino acids. With regard to this clone: Antigen: not known.

The data were produced by immunoSEQ multiplex PCR, yet TCRdb's version contains in-frame clones alone and is incomplete. The sample lists some 170,000 clones; roughly 80% were seen once. The TCR originated in a young man in good health and CMV-seropositive. Material: PBMCs. The V call is TRBV4-3, the J call TRBJ2-1; possibly TRBD2 for D (5 bases). The CDR3 loop is CASSLTFEGFDEQFF. The CDR3 DNA follows: TGCGCCAGCAGCCTAACCTTTGAGGGATTTGATGAGCAGTTCTTC.